A selection of T cell receptor beta chains follows, all from one sample in a study of cytomegalovirus exposure and HLA in healthy donors. Only in-frame clones appear in the TCRdb table, and some are missing; sequencing was by immunoSEQ multiplex PCR. The sample shows under 120,000 clones, approximately 66% of them seen only once. The sample taken for sequencing was PBMCs. All receptors derive from a man aged 35 to 55 in good health and CMV-seropositive. CDR3s include the opening cysteine and the closing phenylalanine or tryptophan. The order of the fields is D gene, V gene, clone size, J gene, CDR3 protein, CDR3 DNA. D genes are given only for firm matches. Clone sizes are given selectively: once, few, many, or a class where the clone is expanded.

.	TRBV19	few	TRBJ1-1	CASSIPGLGTEAFF	TGTGCCAGTAGTATCCCAGGGTTGGGCACTGAAGCTTTCTTT
TRBD1	TRBV27	.	TRBJ1-4	CASRWQGATNEKLFF	TGTGCCAGCAGGTGGCAGGGGGCGACTAATGAAAAACTGTTTTTT
.	TRBV27	.	TRBJ1-2	CASSSLGYGYTF	TGTGCCAGCAGTTCTCTAGGCTATGGCTACACCTTC
.	TRBV2	.	TRBJ1-2	CADGGNGYTF	TGTGCCGACGGGGGGAATGGCTACACCTTC
.	TRBV9	once	TRBJ1-3	CASSTAGYPGNTIYF	TGTGCCAGCAGCACAGCAGGTTATCCTGGAAACACCATATATTTT
TRBD1	TRBV28	.	TRBJ1-2	CASTQPSTGLKYGYTF	TGTGCCAGCACCCAGCCTTCGACAGGGTTAAAGTATGGCTACACCTTC
TRBD1	TRBV6-5	.	TRBJ1-2	CASSETGNYGYTF	TGTGCCAGCAGTGAGACAGGGAACTATGGCTACACCTTC
.	TRBV4-2	.	TRBJ1-2	CASSQDSRGNYGHTF	TGTGCCAGCAGCCAAGATAGCAGGGGAAACTATGGCCACACCTTC
TRBD2	TRBV5-1	once	TRBJ2-1	CASRPRTSGDFWNEQFF	TGCGCCAGCAGACCCCGGACTAGCGGGGATTTCTGGAATGAGCAGTTCTTC
TRBD1	TRBV19	.	TRBJ1-1	CASTWTGGYTEAFF	TGTGCCAGTACCTGGACAGGGGGATACACTGAAGCTTTCTTT
.	TRBV6-1	.	TRBJ2-3	CASSEGQGADTQYF	TGTGCCAGCAGTGAGGGGCAGGGTGCAGATACGCAGTATTTT
TRBD2	TRBV4-1	.	TRBJ2-1	CASSQDGGLAGGNEQFF	TGCGCCAGCAGCCAAGATGGCGGACTAGCGGGAGGCAATGAGCAGTTCTTC
.	TRBV5-1	.	TRBJ1-2	CASSTGFTNYGYTF	TGCGCCAGCAGCACGGGGTTCACTAACTATGGCTACACCTTC
.	TRBV25-1	few	TRBJ2-1	CASSEEGNEQFF	TGTGCCAGCAGTGAAGAGGGCAATGAGCAGTTCTTC
.	TRBV27	few	TRBJ2-7	CASSWAGSYEQYF	TGTGCCAGCAGTTGGGCGGGTTCCTACGAGCAGTACTTC
.	TRBV29-1	.	TRBJ1-1	CSVEIRTEAFF	TGCAGCGTTGAAATCCGCACTGAAGCTTTCTTT
TRBD2	TRBV4-2	.	TRBJ2-1	CASSQVAGAGNEQFF	TGTGCCAGCAGCCAAGTAGCGGGAGCGGGCAATGAGCAGTTCTTC
.	TRBV18	.	TRBJ2-7	CASSPGTLEQYF	TGTGCCAGCTCACCAGGGACTCTCGAGCAGTACTTC
.	TRBV4-3	.	TRBJ2-3	CASSQDRGRSRVPQYF	TGCGCCAGCAGCCAAGATAGAGGGCGGTCCCGCGTCCCGCAGTATTTT
TRBD2	TRBV19	.	TRBJ2-2	CASSPGLAGGAGELFF	TGTGCCAGTAGTCCAGGACTAGCGGGAGGCGCCGGGGAGCTGTTTTTT
TRBD1	TRBV6-6	few	TRBJ2-7	CASTKRTGAYEQYF	TGTGCCAGCACCAAACGGACAGGGGCCTACGAGCAGTACTTC
.	TRBV23-1	.	TRBJ2-7	CASRPTVTPEGYEQYF	TGCGCCAGCCGCCCAACCGTGACCCCGGAGGGCTACGAGCAGTACTTC
.	TRBV7-2	few	TRBJ2-3	CASSLGGARDTQYF	TGTGCCAGCAGCTTAGGCGGGGCACGCGATACGCAGTATTTT
TRBD2	TRBV7-9	once	TRBJ2-3	CASSSPGLARTQYF	TGTGCCAGCAGCTCCCCGGGACTAGCGCGCACGCAGTATTTT
TRBD1	TRBV9	.	TRBJ1-1	CASSVRDRDLNTEAFF	TGTGCCAGCAGCGTCCGGGACAGGGACCTGAACACTGAAGCTTTCTTT
.	TRBV4-3	once	TRBJ1-1	CASSQDQADTEAFF	TGCGCCAGCAGCCAAGATCAGGCCGACACTGAAGCTTTCTTT
TRBD1	TRBV5-6	few	TRBJ1-5	CASSFGQATYQPQHF	TGTGCCAGCAGCTTTGGACAGGCCACATATCAGCCCCAGCATTTT